Listed below are T cell receptor beta chains from one sample, sequenced in a study of OX40 agonist ivuxolimab in advanced cancers. TCRdb keeps only in-frame clones here, not all; method: immunoSEQ multiplex PCR. The repertoire consists of about 9,700 clones, with about 80% occurring once and the leading ten covering about 30%. The sample consisted of CD4+ or CD8+ T cells sorted from blood, taken in a trial of the OX40 agonist ivuxolimab. The source of these receptors is an adult with an advanced solid tumor such as melanoma, head and neck, liver or kidney cancer. Each CDR3 is given with its conserved first and last residue. Each record gives: V gene, clone size, CDR3 protein. Expanded clones are given a class, and other clones once, few, many or no size at all.

V: TRBV7-9; size: .; CDR3: CASSPPEWQQYF
V: TRBV4-2; size: .; CDR3: CASSQDTRFGQETQYF
V: TRBV27; size: .; CDR3: CASGARGGTEAFF
V: TRBV6-1; size: few; CDR3: CASSERTETDTQYF
V: TRBV29-1; size: .; CDR3: CSVAPGQVRRTDTQYF
V: TRBV15; size: .; CDR3: CATGDSNYNEQFF
V: TRBV30; size: .; CDR3: CAWSWGAGELFF
V: TRBV6-5; size: .; CDR3: CASRDRVWTEAFF
V: TRBV19; size: few; CDR3: CASSMSGEVTDTQYF
V: TRBV13; size: .; CDR3: CASSLVAVNTEAFF
V: TRBV10-1; size: .; CDR3: CASSDPGKPQHF
V: TRBV7-9; size: .; CDR3: CASSQLNDYEQYF
V: TRBV27; size: .; CDR3: CASSSLGGHRGYTF
V: TRBV6-1; size: .; CDR3: CASSEIGGSSYEQYF
V: TRBV7-8; size: .; CDR3: CASSLAGQPIHEQYF
V: TRBV7-9; size: .; CDR3: CASSLAASYEQYF
V: TRBV9; size: .; CDR3: CASSRGQPTNEKLFF
V: TRBV5-6; size: .; CDR3: CASSLYGGRARNEQFF
V: TRBV30; size: once; CDR3: CAWSVGLGGYTF
V: TRBV28; size: .; CDR3: CASSFGPGLARDEQFF
V: TRBV6-1; size: once; CDR3: CASSEGALYEQYF
V: TRBV5-1; size: .; CDR3: CASSSQLAEETQYF
V: TRBV9; size: .; CDR3: CASSVEPSGANYGYTF
V: TRBV6-1; size: .; CDR3: CASSEQDTGELFF
V: TRBV9; size: .; CDR3: CASSGVGTSGSNTGELFF
V: TRBV27; size: .; CDR3: CASRPETGSDTQYF
V: TRBV28; size: .; CDR3: CASSLRSGTGVQPQHF
V: TRBV6-1; size: .; CDR3: CASRGQGSDTQYF
V: TRBV7-9; size: medium-sized; CDR3: CASSLDGFYGYTF
V: TRBV4-1; size: .; CDR3: CASSFGGSGGYEQYF
V: TRBV28; size: .; CDR3: CASSLSPPPSGRYNEQFF
V: TRBV7-6; size: .; CDR3: CASSEYQGIEAFF
V: TRBV28; size: .; CDR3: CASSLGGATGELFF
V: TRBV27; size: .; CDR3: CASTPYGLNGDTQYF
V: TRBV7-7; size: .; CDR3: CASSPTGNTDTQYF
V: TRBV5-1; size: .; CDR3: CASTWGGIQAEQFF
V: TRBV7-6; size: .; CDR3: CASSFQTSGEGYNEQFF
V: TRBV5-8; size: once; CDR3: CASSSYPHEQYF
V: TRBV4-2; size: .; CDR3: CASSQDEGGGGEKLFF
V: TRBV28; size: .; CDR3: CASSYPGGPSNEQFF
V: TRBV7-8; size: .; CDR3: CASRPSASTDTQYF
V: TRBV19; size: .; CDR3: CASSISGSGETQYF
V: TRBV19; size: .; CDR3: CASSIGLGIRQPQHF
V: TRBV14; size: .; CDR3: CASGGTFYEQYF
V: TRBV9; size: .; CDR3: CASSVGGGSKGNEQFF
V: TRBV30; size: .; CDR3: CAWSVSGELFF